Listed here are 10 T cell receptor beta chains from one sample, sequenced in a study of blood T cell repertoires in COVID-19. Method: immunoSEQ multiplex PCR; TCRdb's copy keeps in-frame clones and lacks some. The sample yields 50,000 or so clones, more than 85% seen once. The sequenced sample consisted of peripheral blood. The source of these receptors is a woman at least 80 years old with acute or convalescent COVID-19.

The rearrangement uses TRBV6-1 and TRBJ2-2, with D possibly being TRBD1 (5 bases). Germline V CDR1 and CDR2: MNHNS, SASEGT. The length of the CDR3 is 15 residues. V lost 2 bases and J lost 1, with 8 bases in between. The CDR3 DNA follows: TGTGCCAGCAGTGAAAGGGGCGTGAACACCGGGGAGCTGTTTTTT. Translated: CASSERGVNTGELFF.

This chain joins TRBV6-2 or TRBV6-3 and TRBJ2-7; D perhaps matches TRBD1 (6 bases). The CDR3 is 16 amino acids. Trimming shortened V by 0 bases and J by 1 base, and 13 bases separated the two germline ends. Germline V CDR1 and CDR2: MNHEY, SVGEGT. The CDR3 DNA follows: TGTGCCAGCAGTTACTCGAGGTCGGACAGTTCCTACGAGCAGTACTTC. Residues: CASSYSRSDSSYEQYF.

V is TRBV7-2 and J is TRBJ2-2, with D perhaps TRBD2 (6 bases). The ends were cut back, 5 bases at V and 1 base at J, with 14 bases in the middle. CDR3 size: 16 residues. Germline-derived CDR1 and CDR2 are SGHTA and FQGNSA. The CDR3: CASSPGRGKNTGELFF. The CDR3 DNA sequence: TGTGCCAGCAGCCCCGGGCGGGGCAAGAACACCGGGGAGCTGTTTTTT.

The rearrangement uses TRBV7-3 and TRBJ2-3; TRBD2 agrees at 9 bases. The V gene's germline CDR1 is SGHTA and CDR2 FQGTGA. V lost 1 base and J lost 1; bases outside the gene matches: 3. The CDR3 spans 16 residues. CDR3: CASSLIGTSRTDTQYF. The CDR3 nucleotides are TGTGCCAGCAGCTTAATTGGGACTAGCCGCACAGATACGCAGTATTTT.

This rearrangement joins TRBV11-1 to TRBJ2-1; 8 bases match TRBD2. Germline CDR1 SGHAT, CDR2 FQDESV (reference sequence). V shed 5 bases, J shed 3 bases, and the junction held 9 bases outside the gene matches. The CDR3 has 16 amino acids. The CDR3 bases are TGTGCCAGCAGCAGGACTAGCCAATCATACTACAATGAGCAGTTCTTC. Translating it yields CASSRTSQSYYNEQFF.

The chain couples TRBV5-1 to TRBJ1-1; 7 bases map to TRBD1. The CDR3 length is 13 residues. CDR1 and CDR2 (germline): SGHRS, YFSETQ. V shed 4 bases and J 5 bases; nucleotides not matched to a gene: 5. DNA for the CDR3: TGCGCCAGCAGCACCGGGACAGCTACTGAAGCTTTCTTT. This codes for CASSTGTATEAFF.

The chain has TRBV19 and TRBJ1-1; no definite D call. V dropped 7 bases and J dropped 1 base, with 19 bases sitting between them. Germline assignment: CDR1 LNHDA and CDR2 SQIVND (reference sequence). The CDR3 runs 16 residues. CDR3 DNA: TGTGCCAGTACCCCCCGCGGCAGGAGCGGGAACACTGAAGCTTTCTTT. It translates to CASTPRGRSGNTEAFF.

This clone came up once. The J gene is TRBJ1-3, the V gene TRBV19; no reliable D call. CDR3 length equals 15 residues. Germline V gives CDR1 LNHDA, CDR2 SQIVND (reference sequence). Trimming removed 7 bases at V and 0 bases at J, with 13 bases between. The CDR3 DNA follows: TGTGCCAGTACCCTTCAGGTGGGCTCTGGAAACACCATATATTTT. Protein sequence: CASTLQVGSGNTIYF.

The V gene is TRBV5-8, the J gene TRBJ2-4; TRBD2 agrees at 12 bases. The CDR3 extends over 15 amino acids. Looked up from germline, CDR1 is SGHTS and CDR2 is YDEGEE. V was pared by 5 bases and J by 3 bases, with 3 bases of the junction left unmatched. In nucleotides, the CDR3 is TGTGCCAGCAGACTAGCGGGAGGTGACAAAAACATTCAGTACTTC. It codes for CASRLAGGDKNIQYF.

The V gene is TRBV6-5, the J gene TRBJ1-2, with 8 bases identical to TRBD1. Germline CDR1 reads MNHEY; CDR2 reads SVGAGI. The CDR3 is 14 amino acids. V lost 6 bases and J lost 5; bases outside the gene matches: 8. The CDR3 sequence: CASRYRGRGYGYTF. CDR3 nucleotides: TGTGCCAGCAGATACAGGGGGAGGGGGTATGGCTACACCTTC.